The 15 T cell receptor beta chains listed next were all sequenced from one sample in a study of low-dose radiotherapy and immunotherapy resistance in tumors. Alpha- and beta-chain coverage of first-strand cDNA came from TRAV- and TRBV-specific primers. The TCRs were subjected to amplification over roughly 20 PCR cycles employing a constant-region primer in conjunction with a V-primer adapter. Via MiXCR, TCRdb re-called the reads, giving one row per CDR3 protein. The repertoire holds about 17,000 distinct CDR3 sequences, with approximately 63% as singletons. The source is a human donor with advanced metastatic prostate, ovarian, gallbladder or colorectal cancer (not recorded which). This table probably holds off-target reads from a library built for another chain.

The chain has TRBV24-1 and TRBJ1-3; D unresolved. Trimming stripped 4 bases from V and 0 bases from J, with 15 bases between. The V gene's germline CDR1 is KGHDR and CDR2 SFDVKD. The length of the CDR3 is 17 residues. The CDR3 spells CATSDSDAASSGNTIYF. The CDR3 nucleotides are TGTGCCACCAGTGACTCCGACGCGGCCAGCTCTGGAAACACCATATATTTT.

This clonotype was observed a single time. The V and J genes are TRBV6-2 or TRBV6-3 and TRBJ2-3, with a possible D match to TRBD2 (7 bases). This CDR3 region has 15 residues. The V end was cut by 6 bases, the J end by 2 bases, with 15 bases between. Germline CDR1 is MNHEY and CDR2 is SVGEGT. CDR3 DNA: TGTGCCAGCAGAACCGCGGGGGCCGCCACAGATACGCAGTATTTT. Its translation is CASRTAGAATDTQYF.

In this sample, this clonotype turned up a few times. V and J are TRBV5-1 and TRBJ1-1; maybe TRBD1 (5 bases). The CDR3 extends over 11 amino acids. Germline lookup yields CDR1 SGHRS and CDR2 YFSETQ. V dropped 5 bases and J dropped 7 bases, with 9 bases sitting between them. The CDR3 coding sequence is TGCGCCAGCAGTCGGGACGGTGAAGCTTTCTTT. This codes for CASSRDGEAFF.

V usage is TRBV29-1 and J usage is TRBJ2-7, with D perhaps TRBD2 (6 bases). CDR1 and CDR2 (germline): SQVTM, ANQGSEA. The length of the CDR3 is 17 residues. The germline V and J ends were trimmed by 1 base and 1 base, with 20 bases remaining between them. The CDR3 is CSVEGEVGGDFSYEQYF. The CDR3 DNA reads TGCAGCGTTGAAGGGGAAGTTGGAGGGGATTTTTCCTACGAGCAGTACTTC.

This sequence joins TRBV5-1 and TRBJ2-1; D might be TRBD2 (6 bases). The length of the CDR3 is 14 residues. The V gene lost 6 bases and the J gene lost 5 bases, with 15 bases spanning the gap. The V gene's germline CDR1 is SGHRS and CDR2 YFSETQ. In DNA, the CDR3 is TGCGCCAGCATTGAGGAGGGAGTCGACAATGAGCAGTTCTTC. It codes for CASIEEGVDNEQFF.

The rearrangement joins TRBV24-1 to TRBJ1-3; 7 bases line up with TRBD1. The V gene end was trimmed by 8 bases and the J gene end by 0 bases; junction bases not matched to a gene: 9. The CDR3 has 16 amino acids. The germline V gene has CDR1 KGHDR and CDR2 SFDVKD. CDR3 sequence reads: CATKRDSETSGNTIYF. The DNA of the CDR3 is TGTGCCACCAAACGGGACAGTGAAACCTCTGGAAACACCATATATTTT.

This sequence joins TRBV11-2 and TRBJ2-1; perhaps TRBD1 as D (5 bases). Trimming took off 3 bases at V and 4 bases at J, with 16 bases between the two ends. The germline gives CDR1 SGHAT, CDR2 FQNNGV. CDR3 length: 16 amino acids. In nucleotides, the CDR3 is TGTGCCAGCAGCTTGTCGCAGGGAATAGTATACAATGAGCAGTTCTTC. Its translation: CASSLSQGIVYNEQFF.

The V call is TRBV11-3, the J call TRBJ2-1; unclear D gene. Germline loops: CDR1 SGHNT, CDR2 YENEEA. The CDR3 extends over 14 amino acids. V lost 2 bases and J 8 bases, leaving 13 bases between the germline ends. The DNA for the CDR3 is TGTGCCAGCAGCTTAAACTCGAAGTTCTATGAGCAGTTCTTC. As protein: CASSLNSKFYEQFF. Together with reference TRBV11-3 and TRBJ2-1, the CDR3 gives the full variable domain: EAGVVQSPRYKIIEKKQPVAFWCNPISGHNTLYWYLQNLGQGPELLIRYENEEAVDDSQLPKDRFSAERLKGVDSTLKIQPAELGDSAVYLCASSLNSKFYEQFFGPGTRLTVL.

This clonotype was observed a handful of times. The V call is TRBV2, the J call TRBJ1-6, with D perhaps TRBD1 (5 bases). V dropped 7 bases and J dropped 14 bases, with 12 bases sitting between them. The CDR3 contains 11 residues. Germline-derived CDR1 and CDR2 are SNHLY and FYNNEI. For the CDR3, the DNA is TGTGCCAGCACGCCAGGGATTGCCCTCCACTTT. Residues: CASTPGIALHF.

This rearrangement joins TRBV6-2 or TRBV6-3 to TRBJ1-3; D is undetermined. Germline V gene sequence: CDR1 MNHEY, CDR2 SVGEGT. Trimming cost V 8 bases and J 4 bases, with 6 bases left between them. The CDR3 is 11 residues long. The CDR3, as DNA: TGTGCCAGCGAGGGAGGAAACACCATATATTTT. Amino acid sequence: CASEGGNTIYF.

The rearrangement joins TRBV4-3 to TRBJ2-2, with a possible D match to TRBD2 (6 bases). This CDR3 region has 15 residues. The V end was cut by 0 bases, the J end by 2 bases, with 7 bases between. CDR1 is LGHNA, CDR2 YSLEER, per germline. The chain's CDR3 is CASSQEEGNTGELFF. The CDR3 region has the DNA TGCGCCAGCAGCCAAGAGGAGGGTAACACCGGGGAGCTGTTTTTT.

DNA of the CDR3: TGTGCCAGCAGTGAAATCGGCTCCGTCCCATCGGCTTCCGGCTACACCTTC. Protein product: CASSEIGSVPSASGYTF. This chain uses TRBV25-1 with TRBJ1-2; D remains ambiguous. Germline assignment: CDR1 MGHDK and CDR2 SYGVNS. The CDR3 extends over 17 amino acids. V lost 2 bases and J 8 bases, leaving 24 bases between the germline ends.

The V gene is TRBV2, the J gene TRBJ2-7; TRBD1 matches at 7 bases. The CDR3 runs to 16 residues. V dropped 6 bases and J dropped 3; count of bases not matched to a gene: 14. Germline assignment: CDR1 SNHLY and CDR2 FYNNEI. This CDR3 reads CASRVSSGGTFYEQYF. The CDR3 coding sequence is TGTGCCAGCAGAGTGTCGTCAGGGGGTACCTTCTACGAGCAGTACTTC.

The CDR3 nucleotides read TGCGCCAGCAGGCAGGGATACGGCTACACCTTC. Protein product: CASRQGYGYTF. The J gene is TRBJ1-2, the V gene TRBV5-1, with a tentative D call TRBD1 (5 bases). V lost 5 bases and J lost 8, with 10 bases in between. Germline V CDR1 and CDR2: SGHRS, YFSETQ. This CDR3 spans 11 amino acids.

The V call is TRBV6-2 or TRBV6-3, the J call TRBJ1-5, with D perhaps TRBD1 (5 bases). The V end was cut by 5 bases, the J end by 2 bases, with 16 bases between. This CDR3 is 16 amino acids long. The germline CDR1 and CDR2 sequences are MNHEY and SVGEGT. CDR3 bases: TGTGCCAGCAGTGCCATTGGGGGTGGCGGCAATCAGCCCCAGCATTTT. Translated, it gives CASSAIGGGGNQPQHF.